The 4 T cell receptor beta chains presented below share a single source sample, sequenced in a study of blood T cell repertoires in COVID-19. The method was immunoSEQ multiplex PCR; TCRdb's version includes in-frame clones alone and lacks a portion of them. The sample carries hundreds of thousands of clones, approximately 90% recorded once. Sequences were obtained from PBMCs or T cells enriched from blood (not recorded which). These receptors were taken from a woman in her forties or fifties who had recovered from COVID-19.

This sequence joins TRBV28 and TRBJ2-2; D is perhaps TRBD2 (6 bases). This CDR3 region has 17 residues. Germline values: CDR1 MDHEN, CDR2 SYDVKM. The V end was cut by 7 bases, the J end by 4 bases, with 22 bases between. The CDR3 bases are TGTGCCAGCATCCGGGCTGTAGAGGCGGGGAGCACCGGGGAGCTGTTTTTT. Encoded protein: CASIRAVEAGSTGELFF.

This clone was counted once. The chain is built from TRBV9 and TRBJ2-3; TRBD2 agrees at 8 bases. The ends lost 0 bases at V and 3 bases at J; junction bases unmatched: 3. Germline-derived CDR1 and CDR2 are SGDLS and YYNGEE. This CDR3 has 15 residues. The CDR3 protein is CASSVEGLVTDTQYF. The CDR3 nucleotides read TGTGCCAGCAGCGTAGAGGGACTAGTTACAGATACGCAGTATTTT.

The V call is TRBV18, the J call TRBJ1-1; D unresolved. Deletions cut 3 bases from V and 11 bases from J, with 16 bases between. The germline V gene encodes CDR1 KGHSH and CDR2 LQKENI. The length of the CDR3 is 13 residues. Here the CDR3 DNA reads TGTGCCAGCTCACCGACTGAAAACGGGGTCGCTTTCTTT. Its translation: CASSPTENGVAFF. The whole variable domain, filled in from reference TRBV18 and TRBJ1-1, reads NAGVMQNPRHLVRRRGQEARLRCSPMKGHSHVYWYRQLPEEGLKFMVYLQKENIIDESGMPKERFSAEFPKEGPSILRIQQVVRGDSAAYFCASSPTENGVAFFGQGTRLTVV.

CDR3 region: CASSTSGQSSGNTIYF. CDR3 nucleotides: TGTGCCAGTAGTACTTCGGGACAGAGCTCTGGAAACACCATATATTTT. The gene calls are TRBV19 and TRBJ1-3; TRBD1 aligns across 7 bases. Germline CDR1 reads LNHDA; CDR2 reads SQIVND (reference sequence). The J segment lost 0 bases and the V segment lost 4 bases, leaving 6 bases of the junction unmatched. The CDR3 loop spans 16 amino acids.